This TCR beta chain was sequenced in a study of cytomegalovirus exposure and HLA in healthy donors. Study-wide points: Cytomegalovirus status, reportedly, was diagnosed with high specificity and sensitivity by the classifier. Cytomegalovirus-associated status was assigned to about 180 TCR beta chains. Earlier results showed most TCR beta V segments being productive about 90% or about 30% of the time.

This CDR3 has 13 residues. CDR1 is MNHEY, CDR2 SMNVEV, per germline (reference sequence). V lost 10 bases, J lost 3 bases, and 9 bases stayed unmatched. Donors were ostensibly healthy at sampling, although undocumented immune exposures were probable. The PCR was carried out with 60 Vbeta primers and 13 Jbeta primers. The method was immunoSEQ multiplex PCR; TCRdb's version includes in-frame clones alone and lacks a portion of them. Among about 120,000 clones listed, over 80% were seen once. On this clone: What it binds is not known.

Sequenced material: PBMCs. This chain links TRBV27 with TRBJ2-7; 7 bases are a match to TRBD1. This clonotype was sampled from a man aged 45-65 years in good health and CMV-seronegative. CDR3 in amino acids: CAIGGHAGYEQYF. The CDR3 DNA follows: TGTGCCATAGGGGGCCACGCCGGCTACGAGCAGTACTTC.